The rows below give T cell receptor beta chains drawn from one sample of a study of radiotherapy plus CTLA-4 blockade in lung cancer. Using immunoSEQ multiplex PCR, the repertoire was profiled, and TCRdb retains in-frame clones only, with some absent. This table holds about 25,000 clones, around 71% found once. The sample here was peripheral blood, taken from a patient treated with radiotherapy plus ipilimumab. Every receptor here comes from a human donor with non-small cell lung cancer whose response to radiotherapy plus ipilimumab could not be evaluated. Each CDR3 is given with its conserved first and last residue. The D gene is left open where the match is weak. Size tells how often a clone was seen (once, few, many) or the class of an expanded clone, and some rows leave it out.

j_call | d_call | v_call | clone_size | cdr3_nt | cdr3_aa
TRBJ2-7 | TRBD2 | TRBV27 | - | TGTGCCAGCAGTTCCCCTAGCGGTTCCTCCTACGAGCAGTACTTC | CASSSPSGSSYEQYF
TRBJ1-2 | TRBD1 | TRBV5-1 | - | TGCGCCAGCAGCGTAAACAGGGGTGGCGGCTACACCTTC | CASSVNRGGGYTF
TRBJ1-2 | - | TRBV29-1 | - | TGCAGCGTTATGGCGGGGGGCGGGTATGGCTACACCTTC | CSVMAGGGYGYTF
TRBJ2-2 | TRBD2 | TRBV5-1 | - | TGCGCCAGCAGCTTCGGGACTAGCGGGAGGGCCGGGGAGCTGTTTTTT | CASSFGTSGRAGELFF
TRBJ1-4 | TRBD1 | TRBV5-1 | - | TGCGCCAGCAGCACCGGGACAGGGGGTAATGAAAAACTGTTTTTT | CASSTGTGGNEKLFF
TRBJ2-1 | - | TRBV5-1 | few | TGCGCCAGCAGGGGGGTCGGGGGGCCGGGGTACAATGAGCAGTTCTTC | CASRGVGGPGYNEQFF
TRBJ1-1 | TRBD1 | TRBV5-6 | - | TGTGCCAGCAGCTTGTTGCGACAGGGTCTGGACATGAACACTGAAGCTTTCTTT | CASSLLRQGLDMNTEAFF
TRBJ1-1 | - | TRBV19 | - | TGTGCCAGTACCCGCGGCAGGGTAAAACAGAACACTGAAGCTTTCTTT | CASTRGRVKQNTEAFF
TRBJ1-2 | TRBD1 | TRBV5-6 | - | TGTGCCAGCAGCCTTGGTACAGGGGGCGAGGTTTATGGCTACACCTTC | CASSLGTGGEVYGYTF
TRBJ2-1 | - | TRBV5-1 | - | TGCGCCAGCAGCTTCCAGACCTACAATGAGCAGTTCTTC | CASSFQTYNEQFF
TRBJ2-7 | TRBD2 | TRBV25-1 | - | TGTGCCAGCAGTTTTGGGACTAGCGGGAACCTTTACTTC | CASSFGTSGNLYF
TRBJ2-1 | TRBD2 | TRBV6-4 | - | TGTGCCAGCAGTCCACTAGCGGGATCAGGCAATGAGCAGTTCTTC | CASSPLAGSGNEQFF
TRBJ2-2 | TRBD2 | TRBV2 | few | TGTGCCAGCGGACGGGGACTAGCGGGTGCGGAGCTGTTTTTT | CASGRGLAGAELFF
TRBJ1-1 | - | TRBV7-2 | - | TGTGCCAGCAGCCCCCAGAGGGACACTGAAGCTTTCTTT | CASSPQRDTEAFF
TRBJ2-7 | - | TRBV4-1 | - | TGCGCCAGCAGCCAAAAATACGGGGAAACTTCCTACGAGCAGTACTTC | CASSQKYGETSYEQYF
TRBJ2-5 | - | TRBV9 | - | TGTGCCAGCAGCATACGCGGGGACAGTGAAGAGACCCAGTACTTC | CASSIRGDSEETQYF
TRBJ2-1 | - | TRBV1 | - | TGCACCAGCAGCTCTTTCCGGGACTATAGACGACGGTACAATGAGCAGTTCTTC | CTSSSFRDYRRRYNEQFF
TRBJ1-1 | TRBD1 | TRBV7-6 | few | TGTGCCAGCAGCTTAGTAACAGGGGCTACTGAAGCTTTCTTT | CASSLVTGATEAFF
TRBJ1-1 | - | TRBV7-9 | once | TGTGCCAGCATACCAGGGTTGACCATGAACACTGAAGCTTTCTTT | CASIPGLTMNTEAFF
TRBJ2-7 | TRBD2 | TRBV14 | - | TGTGCCAGCAGCCCGAGGGGGGCTAGCGGGTTTTACGAGCAGTACTTC | CASSPRGASGFYEQYF
TRBJ2-5 | TRBD2 | TRBV10-1 | few | TGCGCCAGCAGCGGACTAGCGGGAGATAACCAAGAGACCCAGTACTTC | CASSGLAGDNQETQYF
TRBJ2-7 | - | TRBV29-1 | - | TGCAGCGTTGGGGCGGGCTGGCCCTCCGAGCAGTACTTC | CSVGAGWPSEQYF
TRBJ1-1 | - | TRBV6-1 | - | TGTGCCAGCAGTGAAAGCTCCCAATTGAACACTGAAGCTTTCTTT | CASSESSQLNTEAFF
TRBJ1-4 | TRBD1 | TRBV5-6 | - | TGTGCCAGCAGCTTGTCACCGACAGGGTCTGGAGAAAAACTGTTTTTT | CASSLSPTGSGEKLFF
TRBJ1-2 | - | TRBV28 | - | TGTGCCAGCAGTTTAAGCGATGTCAGAAACTATGGCTACACCTTC | CASSLSDVRNYGYTF
TRBJ1-4 | - | TRBV5-1 | - | TGCGCCAGCAGGTTGCGGGGAGCCTTAGCGGCGAATGAAAAACTGTTTTTT | CASRLRGALAANEKLFF
TRBJ2-7 | - | TRBV11-2 | - | TGTGCCAGCAGTCGAGATAGGAGCGAGCAGTACTTC | CASSRDRSEQYF
TRBJ1-3 | - | TRBV7-8 | - | TGTGCCAGCAGCCTTAACGGGGTAACGGGGGGAAACACCATATATTTT | CASSLNGVTGGNTIYF
TRBJ2-7 | TRBD1 | TRBV5-1 | - | TGCGCCAGCAGCCCAGGACAGGGCCGCAACTCCTACGAGCAGTACTTC | CASSPGQGRNSYEQYF
TRBJ2-5 | - | TRBV5-4 | once | TGTGCCAGCAGTAAAGGGGGGGTAAAGGGAGAGACCCAGTACTTC | CASSKGGVKGETQYF
TRBJ2-3 | TRBD2 | TRBV4-1 | once | TGCGCCAGCAGCCAAGTTGGAGCGGGACTAGATACGCAGTATTTT | CASSQVGAGLDTQYF
TRBJ1-2 | - | TRBV10-2 | - | TGCGCCAGCAGTGGGCCCGGGGGTGGGCCGCCGTTC | CASSGPGGGPPF
TRBJ1-2 | - | TRBV29-1 | - | TGCAGCGTTTCTCAGGGGAAAGGTGGCTACACCTTC | CSVSQGKGGYTF
TRBJ2-5 | TRBD2 | TRBV5-1 | - | TGCGCCAGCAGCCCGTCAGCGGGAGGAGAGACCCAGTACTTC | CASSPSAGGETQYF
TRBJ2-1 | TRBD2 | TRBV7-2 | - | TGTGCCAGCAGCTACGGACTAGCGCCTGAGCAGTTCTTC | CASSYGLAPEQFF
TRBJ1-2 | - | TRBV11-2 | - | TGTGCCAGCAGCCATGATCTTGGAGGGATCGATGGCTACACCTTC | CASSHDLGGIDGYTF
TRBJ2-5 | TRBD2 | TRBV30 | - | TGTGCCTGGAGTGGGGGACTAGCGGGAGGAGAGACCCAGTACTTC | CAWSGGLAGGETQYF
TRBJ2-2 | TRBD1 | TRBV27 | - | TGTGCCAGCAGGACTACAGGGGGCGGGGAGCTGTTTTTT | CASRTTGGGELFF
TRBJ2-5 | TRBD2 | TRBV15 | - | TGTGCCACCAGCAGGGGGACTAGCGGGAGTGAGGAGACCCAGTACTTC | CATSRGTSGSEETQYF
TRBJ2-7 | TRBD2 | TRBV11-2 | - | TGTGCCAGCCGACGGGGGAGGGGAACCTACGAGCAGTACTTC | CASRRGRGTYEQYF
TRBJ1-1 | - | TRBV30 | - | TGTGCCTGGAGTGTTGGGGGGAAGGGCACTGAAGCTTTCTTT | CAWSVGGKGTEAFF
TRBJ2-6 | TRBD1 | TRBV30 | - | TGTGCCTGGACCCGGGACAGGGGGCGCGCCGGGGCCAACGTCCTGACTTTC | CAWTRDRGRAGANVLTF